This T cell receptor (beta chain) comes out of a study of cytomegalovirus exposure and HLA in healthy donors. Comments on this clone: Its antigen is unknown.

This PCR relied on a set of 60 Vbeta primers and 13 Jbeta primers. The authors' processing: A later analysis counted 70 million to 85 million unique TCR beta chains, about 11 million shared. Generated by immunoSEQ multiplex PCR, the TCRdb table keeps only in-frame clones and is missing some. V, J and clone size are taken as reported in that table, and D and trimming were inferred from the DNA itself. The sample includes some 170,000 clones, around four fifths of them seen just once. Trimming took off 3 bases at V and 0 bases at J, with 8 bases between the two ends. This CDR3 is 14 amino acids long. CDR1 and CDR2 from the germline V gene are LGHNA and YSLEER. Points from the study as a whole: Cytomegalovirus-associated TCR beta chains were listed, numbering under 200. Later work associated 16,951 TCR beta sequences with HLA alleles at 0.05 false discovery rate.

Sequencing was carried out using PBMCs. The chain couples TRBV4-3 to TRBJ1-1, with a weak D call TRBD1 (5 bases). The source is a man in his fifties or sixties in good health and CMV-seropositive. The CDR3 DNA follows: TGCGCCAGCAGCCAGCAGGGAATGAACACTGAAGCTTTCTTT. Translated: CASSQQGMNTEAFF.